The 18 T cell receptor beta chains presented below share a single source sample, sequenced in a study of identical twins listed by TCRdb under 2016. Library generation was performed with 5' RACE. TCRdb names Illumina HiSeq 2000 as the instrument used. TCRdb trimmed the raw reads at Q25, called clones with MiXCR and kept productive beta chains. For every CDR3 protein sequence, its rows merge into one entry that carries the most common genes and DNA. A total of a few hundred thousand distinct CDR3 sequences appear in this sample, 20% to 25% of them only once. The ten largest clones take up just under 3% of the sample. The data also belong to a second study, concerning T cells expressing NK-cell markers.

The material sequenced was CD4+ T cells sorted from blood. Receptors were obtained from a woman between 18 and 30 years old in good health.

This clonotype came up a few times. This chain uses TRBV20-1 with TRBJ2-2; 8 bases align to TRBD2. Trimming removed 5 bases from V and 0 bases from J; junction bases left unmatched: 8. The germline CDR1 and CDR2 sequences are DFQATT and SNEGSKA (reference sequence). The CDR3 is 16 amino acids. This CDR3 reads CSAPSSGLANTGELFF. As DNA, the CDR3 is TGCAGTGCTCCATCCTCGGGACTAGCGAACACCGGGGAGCTGTTTTTT.

This clonotype was observed a few times. This rearrangement joins TRBV9 to TRBJ2-1; the match to TRBD2 covers 10 bases. This CDR3 has 14 residues. The V and J ends lost 5 bases and 5 bases, in that order; junction bases with no gene match: 4. CDR1 and CDR2 (germline): SGDLS, YYNGEE. The chain's CDR3 is CASSPSGGDNEQFF. Here the CDR3 DNA reads TGTGCCAGCAGTCCCAGCGGGGGGGACAATGAGCAGTTCTTC.

This clonotype has only one observation. V and J are TRBV9 and TRBJ2-1; 7 bases are a match to TRBD2. CDR1 is SGDLS and CDR2 is YYNGEE in the germline V gene. The CDR3 contains 15 residues. V was clipped by 1 base and J by 8 bases; unmatched bases: 9. The CDR3 loop is CASSVFVGGPHEQFF. The CDR3 region has the DNA TGTGCCAGCAGCGTATTCGTGGGAGGGCCTCATGAGCAGTTCTTC.

This clonotype turned up a few times. The chain employs TRBV4-2 and TRBJ1-4; tentatively, D is TRBD1 (5 bases). CDR3 length: 15 amino acids. V lost 5 bases and J lost 6, with 16 bases in between. Germline assignment: CDR1 LGHNA and CDR2 YNFKEQ. The chain's CDR3 is CASSSSSGRHEKLFF. The CDR3 DNA reads TGTGCCAGCAGCTCCTCTTCAGGGCGTCATGAAAAACTGTTTTTT.

The chain is built from TRBV6-5 and TRBJ2-7; D is ambiguous. Trimming pared 0 bases from V and 0 bases from J, leaving 9 bases between. Germline V CDR1 and CDR2: MNHEY, SVGAGI. CDR3 length equals 15 residues. The CDR3 coding sequence is TGTGCCAGCAGTTACTCGTCGAGATTCTCCTACGAGCAGTACTTC. It yields the protein CASSYSSRFSYEQYF.

The gene calls are TRBV7-9 and TRBJ2-2; 7 nucleotides line up with TRBD1. V was pared by 7 bases and J by 1 base, with 12 bases of the junction left unmatched. There are 17 residues in the CDR3. Germline CDR1 and CDR2: SEHNR and FQNEAQ (reference sequence). The CDR3 region is CASTQIGTVGNTGELFF. The CDR3 DNA sequence: TGTGCCAGCACCCAGATCGGGACAGTGGGGAACACCGGGGAGCTGTTTTTT.

The J gene is TRBJ1-1, the V gene TRBV5-1; D gene ambiguous. Between the trimmed V and J ends, which lost 0 bases and 2 bases, there was a span of 8 bases. CDR3 length: 14 amino acids. Germline values: CDR1 SGHRS, CDR2 YFSETQ. The CDR3 DNA follows: TGCGCCAGCAGCTTGGGTGGTTTTAACACTGAAGCTTTCTTT. The encoded protein is CASSLGGFNTEAFF.

This clonotype was recorded a few times. The chain has TRBV2 and TRBJ2-2; TRBD1 matches 8 bases. The junction had 6 bases not matched to a gene; V was cut back by 6 bases and J by 0 bases. Germline CDR1 reads SNHLY; CDR2 reads FYNNEI. The CDR3 spans 16 residues. The CDR3 here is CASSSQGAANTGELFF. CDR3 DNA sequence: TGTGCCAGCAGCTCCCAGGGGGCCGCGAACACCGGGGAGCTGTTTTTT.

The CDR3 loop is CSVADRTSGTYEQYF. CDR3 DNA sequence: TGCAGCGTTGCTGACCGGACTAGCGGCACCTACGAGCAGTACTTC. V and J are TRBV29-1 and TRBJ2-7, with 10 bases fitting TRBD2. The ends lost 4 bases at V and 2 bases at J; junction bases unmatched: 8. This CDR3 is 15 amino acids long. Germline CDR1 reads SQVTM; CDR2 reads ANQGSEA.

There are a few counts of this clonotype. The rearrangement joins TRBV15 to TRBJ2-7; 9 bases agree with TRBD2. This CDR3 is built from 15 residues. The trim removed 0 bases at V and 2 bases at J, leaving 2 bases unmatched. Germline CDR1 is LNHNV and CDR2 is YYDKDF (reference sequence). Here the CDR3 reads CATSRDGGRAYEQYF. CDR3 bases: TGTGCCACCAGCAGAGATGGCGGGAGGGCCTACGAGCAGTACTTC.

In its sample, this clonotype was seen a few times. The chain employs TRBV6-2 or TRBV6-3 and TRBJ2-1, with D tentatively TRBD2 (6 bases). V dropped 7 bases and J dropped 6 bases, with 40 bases sitting between them. This CDR3 contains 22 residues. Per the germline V gene, CDR1 is MNHEY and CDR2 is SVGEGT. The CDR3 DNA is TGTGCCAGCACAAGACGATTTCCGTTGGTGGGTAGCGGAAGCCCCGTGGGCAATGAGCAGTTCTTC. Translated, it gives CASTRRFPLVGSGSPVGNEQFF.

This sequence joins TRBV5-6 and TRBJ2-2, with D unresolved. Trimming removed 6 bases at V and 7 bases at J, with 10 bases between. The germline gives CDR1 SGHDT, CDR2 YYEEEE. This CDR3 has 12 amino acids. CDR3 loop: CASTFINGELFF. CDR3 coding DNA: TGTGCCAGCACCTTCATTAACGGGGAGCTGTTTTTT. Looking up the rest from reference TRBV5-6 and TRBJ2-2 gives the full variable domain: DAGVTQSPTHLIKTRGQQVTLRCSPKSGHDTVSWYQQALGQGPQFIFQYYEEEERQRGNFPDRFSGHQFPNYSSELNVNALLLGDSALYLCASTFINGELFFGEGSRLTVL.

This clonotype was picked up a small number of times. The chain couples TRBV6-1 to TRBJ2-7; TRBD1 aligns across 9 bases. The CDR3 contains 13 residues. With V trimmed by 6 bases and J by 7 bases, 7 bases remained unmatched. CDR1 and CDR2 (germline): MNHNS, SASEGT. The CDR3 loop is CASRQTGGREQYF. The CDR3 nucleotides read TGTGCCAGCAGGCAGACAGGGGGGAGGGAGCAGTACTTC.

The chain uses TRBV20-1 and TRBJ2-3; perhaps D is TRBD1 or TRBD2 (5 bases each). Germline-derived CDR1 and CDR2 are DFQATT and SNEGSKA (reference sequence). Trimming left V 7 bases short and J 1 base short, with 12 bases between. The CDR3 sequence is 13 residues long. This CDR3 is CSVRDPGTDTQYF. The CDR3 coding sequence is TGCAGTGTACGGGACCCAGGCACAGATACGCAGTATTTT.

This chain joins TRBV5-5 and TRBJ2-6; D not resolved. Per germline, CDR1 SGHKS and CDR2 YYEKEE (reference sequence). The CDR3 extends over 14 amino acids. Trimming removed 4 bases from V and 3 bases from J, with 8 bases in between. CDR3 DNA sequence: TGTGCCAGCAGCCCGGGCGGTGGGGCCAACGTCCTGACTTTC. Translating it yields CASSPGGGANVLTF.

V is TRBV20-1 and J is TRBJ2-1, with 10 bases lining up with TRBD2. CDR3 length: 16 amino acids. Germline V lookup: CDR1 DFQATT, CDR2 SNEGSKA (reference sequence). With V trimmed by 6 bases and J by 4 bases, 12 bases remained unmatched. CDR3 sequence reads: CSALLAGDIFYNEQFF. In DNA form, the CDR3 reads TGCAGTGCCCTTCTAGCGGGGGATATTTTTTACAATGAGCAGTTCTTC.

The rearrangement uses TRBV3-1 and TRBJ2-1, with D perhaps TRBD2 (5 bases). The V end lost 5 bases, the J end lost 8 bases, and 19 bases lay between the germline ends. The germline V gene has CDR1 LGHDT and CDR2 YNNKEL (reference sequence). The CDR3 is 15 residues long. CDR3 bases: TGTGCCAGCAGCTATCGGACTTCCCGGTGGGATGAGCAGTTCTTC. It yields the protein CASSYRTSRWDEQFF.

A few counts support this clonotype. V usage is TRBV10-3 and J usage is TRBJ2-7; tentative D call: TRBD1 (5 bases). V was pared by 6 bases and J by 0 bases, with 12 bases between. This CDR3 has 14 amino acids. CDR1 and CDR2 from the germline V gene are ENHRY and SYGVKD. The chain's CDR3 is CAIRPQESSYEQYF. For the CDR3, the DNA is TGTGCCATCAGGCCACAGGAGAGCTCCTACGAGCAGTACTTC.